A selection of T cell receptor beta chains follows, all from one sample in a study of T cells after yellow fever vaccination. TCRdb analysed the 5' RACE reads with MiXCR anew, one entry per CDR3 protein. The sample lists approximately 150,000 distinct CDR3 sequences, 7.7% occurring once. Here the sequenced sample was CD4+ T cells sorted from PBMCs, taken 5 days after the yellow fever booster vaccination. The receptor set was obtained from a man between 25 and 39 years old who received the YFV17D yellow fever vaccine. CDR3s include the opening cysteine and the closing phenylalanine or tryptophan. A D gene is named only where the DNA matches it firmly. Size values are once, few and many counts, or a class for expanded clones, and some rows have none.

J | length | V | D | size | DNA | CDR3
TRBJ2-2 | 15 | TRBV20-1 | TRBD1 | many | TGCAGTGCTTATACCGGGACAGGGAAAACCGGGGAGCTGTTTTTT | CSAYTGTGKTGELFF
TRBJ2-7 | 14 | TRBV24-1 | . | many | TGTGCCACCAGTGAGAGGACCAAATCCTACGAGCAGTACTTC | CATSERTKSYEQYF
TRBJ2-1 | 15 | TRBV12-3/TRBV12-4 | TRBD2 | many | TGTGCCAGCAGTCTTGGGACTAGCGGGGGCAATGAGCAGTTCTTC | CASSLGTSGGNEQFF
TRBJ1-1 | 13 | TRBV4-2 | . | many | TGTGCCAGCAGCCCCGGGTCTGGTCTCGAAGCTTTCTTT | CASSPGSGLEAFF
TRBJ1-2 | 14 | TRBV7-9 | TRBD1 | few | TGTGCCAGCAGCACAATAGGACAGGGGTTCGGCTACACCTTC | CASSTIGQGFGYTF
TRBJ1-2 | 14 | TRBV11-2 | . | many | TGTGCCAGCACCATAAAACAGGGCCCCTATGGCTACACCTTC | CASTIKQGPYGYTF
TRBJ2-1 | 14 | TRBV29-1 | . | many | TGCAGCGTTGAAAGTTCTGGATATTACAATGAGCAGTTCTTC | CSVESSGYYNEQFF
TRBJ2-3 | 15 | TRBV4-2 | . | many | TGTGCCAGCAGCCAAGATGCGGCGCGCACAGATACGCAGTATTTT | CASSQDAARTDTQYF
TRBJ2-2 | 15 | TRBV30 | . | many | TGTGCCTGGGCGACAGTTAAGACCAACACCGGGGAGCTGTTTTTT | CAWATVKTNTGELFF
TRBJ1-2 | 13 | TRBV27 | TRBD1 | many | TGTGCCAGCAGTTTTCGACAGGGCAATGGCTACACCTTC | CASSFRQGNGYTF
TRBJ1-5 | 17 | TRBV6-1 | TRBD1 | few | TGTGCCAGCAGTCTCAAAGGACAGGGAGGTTCTCGGCCCCATCAGCATTTT | CASSLKGQGGSRPHQHF
TRBJ2-2 | 13 | TRBV20-1 | . | many | TGCAGTGCTCGGCGCACGAACACCGGGGAGCTGTTTTTT | CSARRTNTGELFF
TRBJ2-1 | 15 | TRBV18 | . | many | TGTGCCAGCTCACCCGACCTATGGTCTTACAATGAGCAGTTCTTC | CASSPDLWSYNEQFF
TRBJ2-5 | 17 | TRBV7-2 | . | many | TGTGCCAGCAGCTTAAGTGTAATAGCGGTGGGGCAAGAGACCCAGTACTTC | CASSLSVIAVGQETQYF
TRBJ2-7 | 15 | TRBV7-2 | . | many | TGTGCCAGCAGCCCCGGGGACCCGAGGAAATACGAGCAGTACTTC | CASSPGDPRKYEQYF
TRBJ1-1 | 14 | TRBV25-1 | . | many | TGTGCCAGCAGTGAATCTATGGGTTACACTGAAGCTTTCTTT | CASSESMGYTEAFF
TRBJ1-5 | 12 | TRBV3-1 | . | many | TGTGCCAGCAGCCAAGGCGGGGTGCCCCAGCATTTT | CASSQGGVPQHF
TRBJ2-2 | 17 | TRBV9 | . | many | TGTGCCAGCAGCGGAGGGGCAGGGGAGCTGAACACCGGGGAGCTGTTTTTT | CASSGGAGELNTGELFF
TRBJ1-1 | 15 | TRBV5-4 | . | . | TGTGCCAGCAGCTTGGGGGGACCGAACAACGCTGAAGCTTTCTTT | CASSLGGPNNAEAFF
TRBJ1-5 | 13 | TRBV6-5 | . | many | TGTGCCAGCACAGGGTTGGGCAATCAGCCCCAGCATTTT | CASTGLGNQPQHF
TRBJ2-5 | 12 | TRBV29-1 | . | many | TGCAGCGTTGATCGTACCCAAGAGACCCAGTACTTC | CSVDRTQETQYF
TRBJ2-1 | 14 | TRBV7-2 | . | many | TGTGCCGGGGGGGGCGGGAGCTCCTACAATGAGCAGTTCTTC | CAGGGGSSYNEQFF
TRBJ2-3 | 14 | TRBV7-2 | . | many | TGTGCCAGCAGTTCATGGACCACAACGGATACGCAGTATTTT | CASSSWTTTDTQYF
TRBJ2-7 | 13 | TRBV5-1 | . | . | TGCGCCAGCAGCTTGGGAGCACCGCTCGAGCAGTACTTC | CASSLGAPLEQYF
TRBJ2-7 | 14 | TRBV28 | TRBD2 | many | TGTGCCAGCCTCAGAAGCGGGAGCGACTACGAGCAGTACTTC | CASLRSGSDYEQYF
TRBJ2-5 | 15 | TRBV6-5 | . | . | TGTGCCAGCAGTTACACGGGAGTGGGCCAAAAGACCCAGTACTTC | CASSYTGVGQKTQYF
TRBJ2-1 | 15 | TRBV5-1 | TRBD2 | many | TGCGCCAGCAGCTTGATCGGGACTAGTGGGAATGAGCAGTTCTTC | CASSLIGTSGNEQFF
TRBJ2-2 | 15 | TRBV19 | . | many | TGTGCCAGTAGTATAAGTGGTGGCTCATCCGGGGAGCTGTTTTTT | CASSISGGSSGELFF
TRBJ2-1 | 13 | TRBV12-3/TRBV12-4 | . | many | TGTGCCAGCAGTTTAGGACCATACAATGAGCAGTTCTTC | CASSLGPYNEQFF
TRBJ2-2 | 17 | TRBV19 | TRBD2 | many | TGTGCCAGTAGTACCTCAGGACTAGCGGAGTTCCCCGGGGAGCTGTTTTTT | CASSTSGLAEFPGELFF
TRBJ2-4 | 13 | TRBV20-1 | . | many | TGCAGTGCTAGAGATCTTGCCAAAAACATTCAGTACTTC | CSARDLAKNIQYF
TRBJ2-5 | 14 | TRBV20-1 | . | many | TGCCATGGATCCGCTAGTCGGGTGGGAGAGACCCAGTACTTC | CHGSASRVGETQYF
TRBJ2-1 | 14 | TRBV20-1 | TRBD2 | many | TGCAGTGCAACCGGGACTACTCTGTCGGATGAGCAGTTCTTC | CSATGTTLSDEQFF
TRBJ2-1 | 11 | TRBV20-1 | . | many | TGCAGTGCTCCCCTCGGGAGTGAGCAGTTCTTC | CSAPLGSEQFF
TRBJ1-1 | 13 | TRBV5-1 | . | many | TGCGCCAGCAGCTTGGAAGCGAACACTGAAGCTTTCTTT | CASSLEANTEAFF
TRBJ2-7 | 15 | TRBV5-1 | . | many | TGCGCCAGCAGCTTCTTATTTGGGACTCCCTACGAGCAGTACTTC | CASSFLFGTPYEQYF
TRBJ2-5 | 12 | TRBV12-3/TRBV12-4 | . | many | TGTGCCAGCAGTAACTACGTGGAGACCCAGTACTTC | CASSNYVETQYF
TRBJ2-7 | 15 | TRBV4-3 | . | many | TGCGCCAGCAGCCAAGACCACCTCGACTTCTACGAGCAGTACTTC | CASSQDHLDFYEQYF
TRBJ1-1 | 15 | TRBV6-5 | . | . | TGTGCCAGCAGTTACGCCCCGAGACGGATTTCTGAAGCTTTCTTT | CASSYAPRRISEAFF
TRBJ2-7 | 13 | TRBV7-6 | TRBD1 | . | TGTGCCAGCAGCGTGGACAGGGGAAACGAGCAGTACTTC | CASSVDRGNEQYF
TRBJ1-1 | 17 | TRBV5-1 | . | many | TGCGCCAGCAGCTTCTCGGGGCCCAGGGTGGGCGGCATTGAAGCTTTCTTT | CASSFSGPRVGGIEAFF
TRBJ2-2 | 15 | TRBV7-2 | TRBD1 | many | TGTGCCAGCAGCTTAAGGACAGGAGGCGCCGGGGAGCTGTTTTTT | CASSLRTGGAGELFF
TRBJ2-1 | 16 | TRBV7-6 | . | many | TGTGCCAGCAGCTTAATTATCATAGGGGGCTACAATGAGCAGTTCTTC | CASSLIIIGGYNEQFF
TRBJ2-3 | 11 | TRBV7-2 | . | many | TGTGCCAGCAGCTATCCGGATACGCAGTATTTT | CASSYPDTQYF
TRBJ1-1 | 15 | TRBV20-1 | . | many | TGCAGTGCTCCCCGTCTCGGACGGATGAACACTGAAGCTTTCTTT | CSAPRLGRMNTEAFF
TRBJ1-1 | 18 | TRBV20-1 | . | many | TGCAGTGCTAAATCCTCGGGGTTGGTCCCTGGGGGGGGCACTGAAGCTTTCTTT | CSAKSSGLVPGGGTEAFF
TRBJ1-3 | 15 | TRBV6-1 | . | many | TGTGCCAGCAGTAGGGACCCGAGCTCTGGAAACACCATATATTTT | CASSRDPSSGNTIYF
TRBJ1-6 | 16 | TRBV28 | . | many | TGTGCCAGCAGTCCCCCGACAGGTCCCTATAATTCACCCCTCCACTTT | CASSPPTGPYNSPLHF
TRBJ2-1 | 14 | TRBV24-1 | . | many | TGTGCCACCAGTGATGAGGGTTCCTACAATGAGCAGTTCTTC | CATSDEGSYNEQFF
TRBJ2-1 | 15 | TRBV7-9 | . | many | TGTGCCAGCAGCTTAGGTGCGGTTCTAGCGAGCTGGCAGTTCTTC | CASSLGAVLASWQFF
TRBJ2-5 | 13 | TRBV7-2 | . | many | TGTGCCAGCAGTTGGGTAGGGGGAGAGACCCAGTACTTC | CASSWVGGETQYF
TRBJ2-1 | 14 | TRBV7-9 | . | . | TGTGCCAGCAGCTTTGCGGCCATCTACAATGAGCAGTTCTTC | CASSFAAIYNEQFF
TRBJ2-7 | 16 | TRBV7-2 | . | many | TGTGCCAGCAGCTCGTCCGCAGAGACCCTTTCCTACGAGCAGTACTTC | CASSSSAETLSYEQYF
TRBJ2-3 | 16 | TRBV12-3/TRBV12-4 | TRBD2 | many | TGTGCCAGCAGTTTGATGGCTAGCGGAAGCACAGATACGCAGTATTTT | CASSLMASGSTDTQYF
TRBJ2-1 | 15 | TRBV5-1 | TRBD1 | few | TGCGCCAGCAGCACCAGGACAGGGGGGGACAATGAGCAGTTCTTC | CASSTRTGGDNEQFF
TRBJ2-1 | 16 | TRBV11-2 | . | many | TGTGCCAGCAGCTTAGAGGGGGCGGGAGCACGCCATGAGCAGTTCTTC | CASSLEGAGARHEQFF
TRBJ1-3 | 15 | TRBV20-1 | TRBD1 | few | TGCAGTGCTCCGTGGGCCAGGGGGCGAGGGAACACCATATATTTT | CSAPWARGRGNTIYF